The 14 T cell receptor beta chains presented below share a single source sample, sequenced in a study of T-cell memory formation after mild COVID-19. A single record per CDR3 protein comes from TCRdb applying MiXCR to the 5' RACE reads. Of approximately 290,000 distinct CDR3 sequences listed, about 15% were seen once; the top ten hold roughly 22%. Material for sequencing was PBMCs or a T cell subset sorted from them (not recorded which). Receptors originate from a young man who had mild COVID-19 (a few samples of this study predate the infection). Cell type and time point are not known.

This clonotype was detected only a few times. The gene calls are TRBV5-1 and TRBJ2-5, with TRBD2 as a possible D gene (6 bases). The ends were cut back, 3 bases at V and 5 bases at J, with 23 bases in the middle. Germline lookup yields CDR1 SGHRS and CDR2 YFSETQ. The CDR3 contains 17 residues. For the CDR3, the DNA is TGCGCCAGCAGCTACGGGAGAGCCAAGGGGTCGTTGGAGACCCAGTACTTC. This sequence encodes CASSYGRAKGSLETQYF. The complete variable domain, with remaining parts taken from reference TRBV5-1 and TRBJ2-5, reads KAGVTQTPRYLIKTRGQQVTLSCSPISGHRSVSWYQQTPGQGLQFLFEYFSETQRNKGNFPGRFSGRQFSNSRSEMNVSTLELGDSALYLCASSYGRAKGSLETQYFGPGTRLLVL.

The V call is TRBV29-1, the J call TRBJ1-2; tentative D call: TRBD1 (6 bases). Per germline, CDR1 SQVTM and CDR2 ANQGSEA. The CDR3 covers 14 residues. V lost 7 bases, J lost 0 bases, and 15 bases lay in between. The CDR3 sequence: CSATGVLPNYGYTF. CDR3 coding DNA: TGCAGCGCGACAGGAGTCCTCCCTAACTATGGCTACACCTTC.

The chain combines TRBV7-2 with TRBJ1-1; 7 nucleotides match TRBD1. Germline assignment: CDR1 SGHTA and CDR2 FQGNSA. The CDR3 totals 14 residues. J was trimmed by 1 base and V by 6 bases; bases with no gene match: 5. CDR3 sequence reads: CASSPGGKNTEAFF. For the CDR3, the DNA is TGTGCCAGCAGTCCAGGGGGGAAGAACACTGAAGCTTTCTTT. The entire variable domain, with the rest obtained from reference TRBV7-2 and TRBJ1-1, is as follows: GAGVSQSPSNKVTEKGKDVELRCDPISGHTALYWYRQSLGQGLEFLIYFQGNSAPDKSGLPSDRFSAERTGGSVSTLTIQRTQQEDSAVYLCASSPGGKNTEAFFGQGTRLTVV.

This clonotype showed up just a few times. V is TRBV5-1 and J is TRBJ1-1; 11 bases fit TRBD1. This CDR3 comprises 17 residues. J was trimmed by 0 bases and V by 4 bases; bases with no gene match: 8. CDR1 is SGHRS, CDR2 YFSETQ, per germline. The CDR3 sequence is CASSLGQGVGLNTEAFF. The CDR3 DNA reads TGCGCCAGCAGCCTGGGACAGGGGGTAGGTCTGAACACTGAAGCTTTCTTT. The full variable domain, in which reference TRBV5-1 and TRBJ1-1 provide the parts outside the CDR3, is KAGVTQTPRYLIKTRGQQVTLSCSPISGHRSVSWYQQTPGQGLQFLFEYFSETQRNKGNFPGRFSGRQFSNSRSEMNVSTLELGDSALYLCASSLGQGVGLNTEAFFGQGTRLTVV.

This clonotype has only a few counts. The chain is built from TRBV6-5 and TRBJ1-1; D uncertain. V was clipped by 0 bases and J by 0 bases, with 8 bases between them. Per germline, CDR1 MNHEY and CDR2 SVGAGI. The length of the CDR3 is 15 residues. The CDR3 nucleotides read TGTGCCAGCAGTTACTCGTCGGGGTTGAACACTGAAGCTTTCTTT. Translation gives CASSYSSGLNTEAFF.

The CDR3 bases are TGTGCCAGCAGTTACGCGGGGGGCGAACAGTATTTT. Amino acid sequence: CASSYAGGEQYF. This chain links TRBV6-2 or TRBV6-3 with TRBJ2-3; 8 nucleotides agree with TRBD2. V was clipped by 2 bases and J by 12 bases; unmatched bases: 4. This CDR3 has 12 amino acids. The germline CDR1 and CDR2 sequences are MNHEY and SVGEGT.

This clonotype appeared many times. Here the CDR3 reads CASSLGGDSYEQYV. For the CDR3, the DNA is TGTGCCAGCAGCTTGGGAGGGGACAGCTACGAGCAGTACGTC. The V gene is TRBV5-6, the J gene TRBJ2-7, with 7 bases fitting TRBD1. The CDR3 consists of 14 residues. V dropped 0 bases and J dropped 3; count of bases not matched to a gene: 3. Germline CDR1 reads SGHDT; CDR2 reads YYEEEE.

The chain links TRBV18 to TRBJ1-4; TRBD1 agrees at 8 bases. J was trimmed by 7 bases and V by 3 bases; bases with no gene match: 4. The CDR3 consists of 14 residues. CDR1 is KGHSH, CDR2 LQKENI, per germline. CDR3 in amino acids: CASSPGQGGEKLFF. The CDR3 DNA sequence: TGTGCCAGCTCACCTGGACAGGGAGGTGAAAAACTGTTTTTT.

The gene calls are TRBV20-1 and TRBJ2-5; 12 nucleotides align to TRBD1. This CDR3 has 15 amino acids. V shed 6 bases, J shed 5 bases, and the junction held 10 bases outside the gene matches. Germline V CDR1 and CDR2: DFQATT, SNEGSKA (reference sequence). The CDR3 spells CSADLGTGGAETQYF. The CDR3 DNA follows: TGCAGTGCCGACCTCGGGACAGGGGGCGCTGAGACCCAGTACTTC.

The chain carries TRBV2 and TRBJ2-7; 7 nucleotides line up with TRBD1. Per germline, CDR1 SNHLY and CDR2 FYNNEI. V trimming: 8 bases; J trimming: 2 bases; junction bases outside the gene matches: 6. The CDR3 runs to 13 residues. CDR3 DNA: TGTGCCAGCGTAGACAGGGTGCCCTACGAGCAGTACTTC. Translation gives CASVDRVPYEQYF.

This clonotype was observed many times. The CDR3 sequence: CASSPTGGAAYEQYF. CDR3 DNA: TGTGCCAGCAGCCCTACCGGGGGGGCCGCCTACGAGCAGTACTTC. The chain links TRBV7-9 to TRBJ2-7; 8 bases agree with TRBD2. Germline-derived CDR1 and CDR2 are SEHNR and FQNEAQ (reference sequence). V was pared by 5 bases and J by 2 bases, with 8 bases of the junction left unmatched. The CDR3 extends over 15 amino acids.

This clonotype was seen only a few times. The rearrangement uses TRBV5-1 and TRBJ2-1, with 11 bases aligning to TRBD2. Germline V gene lookup returns CDR1 SGHRS and CDR2 YFSETQ. V shed 4 bases, J shed 9 bases, and the junction held 9 bases outside the gene matches. CDR3 length: 15 residues. For the CDR3, the DNA is TGCGCCAGCAGCGATCTAGCGGGGGGCCCCGGTGAGCAGTTCTTC. This encodes CASSDLAGGPGEQFF.

The rearrangement joins TRBV4-1 to TRBJ2-3; the match to TRBD2 covers 11 bases. V lost 1 base, J lost 1 base, and 10 bases stayed unmatched. This CDR3 is built from 19 residues. From germline, CDR1 is MGHRA and CDR2 YSYEKL. CDR3 sequence: CASSQGLAGLLGGTDTQYF. DNA of the CDR3: TGCGCCAGCAGCCAAGGACTAGCGGGGCTCCTCGGGGGCACAGATACGCAGTATTTT.

The V call is TRBV2, the J call TRBJ2-3; D remains ambiguous. The V gene's germline CDR1 is SNHLY and CDR2 FYNNEI. V dropped 7 bases and J dropped 2 bases, with 10 bases sitting between them. This CDR3 is built from 13 residues. CDR3 DNA sequence: TGTGCCAGCACCAGACTTTACACAGATACGCAGTATTTT. Translation gives CASTRLYTDTQYF.